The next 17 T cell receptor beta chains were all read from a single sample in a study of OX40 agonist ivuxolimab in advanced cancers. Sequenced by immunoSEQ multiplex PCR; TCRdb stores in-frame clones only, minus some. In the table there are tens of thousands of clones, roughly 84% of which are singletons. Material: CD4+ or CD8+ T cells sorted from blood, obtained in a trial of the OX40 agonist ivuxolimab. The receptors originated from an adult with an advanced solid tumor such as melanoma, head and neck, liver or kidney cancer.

CDR3 bases: TGTGCCTGGACCTCTCGAGGGGACAGGCTGTTCTTC. This encodes CAWTSRGDRLFF. The rearrangement joins TRBV30 to TRBJ2-1; 8 nucleotides agree with TRBD1. V lost 4 bases to trimming and J lost 15 bases; unmatched junction nucleotides: 11. The CDR3 extends over 12 amino acids. Germline CDR1 is GTSNPN and CDR2 is SVGIG (reference sequence). Variable domain in full (rest from reference TRBV30 and TRBJ2-1): SQTIHQWPATLVQPVGSPLSLECTVEGTSNPNLYWYRQAAGRGLQLLFYSVGIGQISSEVPQNLSASRPQDRQFILSSKKLLLSDSGFYLCAWTSRGDRLFFGPGTRLTVL.

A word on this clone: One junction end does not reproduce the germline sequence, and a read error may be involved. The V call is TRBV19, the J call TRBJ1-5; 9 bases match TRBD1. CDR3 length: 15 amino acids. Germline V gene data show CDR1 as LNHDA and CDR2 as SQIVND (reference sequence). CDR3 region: CASSPGQGGNQPQHF. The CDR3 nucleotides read TGTGCCAGTAGTCCGGGACAGGGCGGCAACCAGCCCCAGCATTTT. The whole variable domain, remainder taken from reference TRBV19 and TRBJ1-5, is DGGITQSPKYLFRKEGQNVTLSCEQNLNHDAMYWYRQDPGQGLRLIYYSQIVNDFQKGDIAEGYSVSREKKESFPLTVTSAQKNPTAFYLCASSPGQGGNQPQHFGDGTRLSIL.

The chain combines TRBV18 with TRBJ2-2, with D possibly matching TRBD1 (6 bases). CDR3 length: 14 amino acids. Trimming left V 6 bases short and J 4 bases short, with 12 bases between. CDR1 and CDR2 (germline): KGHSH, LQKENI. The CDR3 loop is CASSLLTGTGELFF. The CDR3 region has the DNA TGTGCCAGCTCTCTACTGACAGGCACCGGGGAGCTGTTTTTT.

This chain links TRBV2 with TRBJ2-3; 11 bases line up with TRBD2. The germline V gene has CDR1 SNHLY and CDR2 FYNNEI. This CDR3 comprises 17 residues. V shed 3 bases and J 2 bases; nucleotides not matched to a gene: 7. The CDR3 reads CASSDRGSGGVTDTQYF. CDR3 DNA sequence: TGTGCCAGCAGTGATAGGGGTAGCGGGGGGGTCACAGATACGCAGTATTTT. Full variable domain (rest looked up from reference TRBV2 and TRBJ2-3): EPEVTQTPSHQVTQMGQEVILRCVPISNHLYFYWYRQILGQKVEFLVSFYNNEISEKSEIFDDQFSVERPDGSNFTLKIRSTKLEDSAMYFCASSDRGSGGVTDTQYFGPGTRLTVL.

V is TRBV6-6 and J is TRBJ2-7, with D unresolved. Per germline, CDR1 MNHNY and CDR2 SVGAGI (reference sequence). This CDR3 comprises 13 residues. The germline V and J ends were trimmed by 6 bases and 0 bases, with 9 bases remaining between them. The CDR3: CASRDGRSYEQYV. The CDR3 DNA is TGTGCCAGCAGAGACGGGCGCTCCTACGAGCAGTACGTC.

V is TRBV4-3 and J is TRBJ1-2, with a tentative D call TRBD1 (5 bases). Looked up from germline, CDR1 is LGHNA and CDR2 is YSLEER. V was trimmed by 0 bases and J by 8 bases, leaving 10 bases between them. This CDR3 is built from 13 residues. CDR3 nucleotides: TGCGCCAGCAGCCAAGATCTGGGGGGGGGCTACACCTTC. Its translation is CASSQDLGGGYTF.

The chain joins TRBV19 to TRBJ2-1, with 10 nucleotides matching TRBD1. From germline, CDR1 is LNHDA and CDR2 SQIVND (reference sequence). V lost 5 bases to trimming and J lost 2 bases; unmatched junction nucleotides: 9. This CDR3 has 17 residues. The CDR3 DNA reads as TGTGCCAGTAGTGCTTCCGGGACAGGGGTTACCTACAATGAGCAGTTCTTC. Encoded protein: CASSASGTGVTYNEQFF.

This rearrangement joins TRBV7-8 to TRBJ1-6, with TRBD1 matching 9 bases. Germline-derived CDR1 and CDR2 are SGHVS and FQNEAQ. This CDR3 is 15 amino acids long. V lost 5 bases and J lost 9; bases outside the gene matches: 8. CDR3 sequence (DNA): TGTGCCAGCAGCACGAGCGACAGGGGGGGTTCACCCCTCCACTTT. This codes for CASSTSDRGGSPLHF. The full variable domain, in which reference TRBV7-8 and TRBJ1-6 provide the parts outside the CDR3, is GAGVSQSPRYKVAKRGQDVALRCDPISGHVSLFWYQQALGQGPEFLTYFQNEAQLDKSGLPSDRFFAERPEGSVSTLKIQRTQQEDSAVYLCASSTSDRGGSPLHFGNGTRLTVT.

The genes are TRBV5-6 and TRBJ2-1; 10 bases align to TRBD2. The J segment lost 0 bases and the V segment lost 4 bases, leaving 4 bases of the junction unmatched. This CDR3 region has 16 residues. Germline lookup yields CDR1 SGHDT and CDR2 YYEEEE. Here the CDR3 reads CASSILAGASYNEQFF. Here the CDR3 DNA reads TGTGCCAGCAGCATCCTAGCGGGAGCCTCCTACAATGAGCAGTTCTTC.

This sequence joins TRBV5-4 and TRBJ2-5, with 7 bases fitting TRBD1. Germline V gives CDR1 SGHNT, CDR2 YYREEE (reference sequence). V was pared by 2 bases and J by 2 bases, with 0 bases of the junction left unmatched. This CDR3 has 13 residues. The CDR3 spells CASSLQGQETQYF. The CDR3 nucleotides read TGTGCCAGCAGCTTACAGGGGCAAGAGACCCAGTACTTC.

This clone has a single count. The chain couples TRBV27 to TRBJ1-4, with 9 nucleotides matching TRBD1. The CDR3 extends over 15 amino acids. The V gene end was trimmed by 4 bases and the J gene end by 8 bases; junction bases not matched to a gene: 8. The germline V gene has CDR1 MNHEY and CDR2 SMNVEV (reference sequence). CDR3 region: CASSSAGTGQEKLFF. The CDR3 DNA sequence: TGTGCCAGCAGTTCGGCCGGGACAGGGCAGGAAAAACTGTTTTTT. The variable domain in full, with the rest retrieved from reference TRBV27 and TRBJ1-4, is EAQVTQNPRYLITVTGKKLTVTCSQNMNHEYMSWYRQDPGLGLRQIYYSMNVEVTDKGDVPEGYKVSRKEKRNFPLILESPSPNQTSLYFCASSSAGTGQEKLFFGSGTQLSVL.

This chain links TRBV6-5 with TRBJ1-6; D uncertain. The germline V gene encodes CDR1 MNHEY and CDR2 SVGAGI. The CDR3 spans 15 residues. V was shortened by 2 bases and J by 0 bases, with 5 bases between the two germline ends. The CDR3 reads CASSYGSSYNSPLHF. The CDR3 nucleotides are TGTGCCAGCAGTTACGGGAGCTCCTATAATTCACCCCTCCACTTT.

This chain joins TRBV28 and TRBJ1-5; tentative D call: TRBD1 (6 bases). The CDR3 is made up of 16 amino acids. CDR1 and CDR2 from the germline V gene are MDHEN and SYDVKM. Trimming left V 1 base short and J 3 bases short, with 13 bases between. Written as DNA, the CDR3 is TGTGCCAGCAGTTTATTTACAGGGACATCCAATCAGCCCCAGCATTTT. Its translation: CASSLFTGTSNQPQHF.

This chain's CDR3 is CASSLGSLSTDTQYF. In nucleotides, the CDR3 is TGCGCCAGCAGCTTGGGCTCGCTTAGCACAGATACGCAGTATTTT. V and J are TRBV5-1 and TRBJ2-3, with D uncertain. The germline V gene has CDR1 SGHRS and CDR2 YFSETQ. The CDR3 is made up of 15 amino acids. The ends were cut back, 0 bases at V and 0 bases at J, with 8 bases in the middle. Looking up the rest from reference TRBV5-1 and TRBJ2-3 gives the full variable domain: KAGVTQTPRYLIKTRGQQVTLSCSPISGHRSVSWYQQTPGQGLQFLFEYFSETQRNKGNFPGRFSGRQFSNSRSEMNVSTLELGDSALYLCASSLGSLSTDTQYFGPGTRLTVL.

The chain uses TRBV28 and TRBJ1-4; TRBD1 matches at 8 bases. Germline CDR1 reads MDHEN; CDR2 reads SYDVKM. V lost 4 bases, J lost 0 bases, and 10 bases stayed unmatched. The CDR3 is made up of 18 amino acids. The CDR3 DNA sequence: TGTGCCAGCAGTTCTCAGGGGGCGCAGTGGGCAACTAATGAAAAACTGTTTTTT. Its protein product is CASSSQGAQWATNEKLFF.

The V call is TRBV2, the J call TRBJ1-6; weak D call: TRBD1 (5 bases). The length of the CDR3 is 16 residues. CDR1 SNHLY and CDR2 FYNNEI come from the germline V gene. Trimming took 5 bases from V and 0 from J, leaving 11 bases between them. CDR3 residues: CASSNPGSSYNSPLHF. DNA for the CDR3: TGTGCCAGCAGTAATCCAGGGAGCTCCTATAATTCACCCCTCCACTTT.

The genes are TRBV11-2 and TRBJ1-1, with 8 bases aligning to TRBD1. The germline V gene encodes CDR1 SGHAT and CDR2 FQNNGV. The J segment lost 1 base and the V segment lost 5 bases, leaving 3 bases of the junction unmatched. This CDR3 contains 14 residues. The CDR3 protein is CASSPGGKNTEAFF. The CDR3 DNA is TGTGCCAGCAGCCCAGGGGGCAAGAACACTGAAGCTTTCTTT.